This T cell receptor (beta chain) was obtained from a study of shared clonotypes between healthy human individuals. Study summary: A couple of women and a few men aged 18 to 49 made up the donors. CD8 memory received one plate per donor, CD8 naive two, CD4 memory three and CD4 naive three.

CD45RO-negative, CCR7-selected cells formed the naive CD8 fraction, which excluded terminally differentiated effector memory CD45RA+ cells. From germline, CDR1 is SNHLY and CDR2 FYNNEI. Trimming took 7 bases from V and 6 from J, leaving 28 bases between them. The CDR3 is made up of 18 amino acids. Sequencing was performed with immunoSEQ multiplex PCR; in TCRdb, only in-frame clones are kept and a portion is missing. The data show some 2 million clones, with over 85% seen just once and approximately 1% held by the top ten. The TCR originated in a man aged 18 to 35 in good health. The V call is TRBV2, the J call TRBJ2-1, with D tentatively TRBD1 or TRBD2 (5 bases each). The sequencing sample was made of naive CD8+ T cells sorted from blood. DNA of the CDR3: TGTGCCAGCAAACCGTTACCAGGGACGGAAGAAAGACCCAATGAGCAGTTCTTC. It encodes CASKPLPGTEERPNEQFF.